These T cell receptor beta chains were read from a single sample in a study of cytomegalovirus exposure and HLA in healthy donors. Sequencing was performed with immunoSEQ multiplex PCR; in TCRdb, only in-frame clones are kept and a portion is missing. Seen here are approximately 190,000 clones, almost 70% observed once, and the top ten hold around 3%. Sequencing was performed on PBMCs. The receptor set was obtained from a middle-aged man in good health and CMV-seropositive. Each CDR3 is given with its conserved first and last residue. Fields, in order: J gene, D gene, clone size, V gene, CDR3 protein, CDR3 DNA. D genes are given only for firm matches. Size values are once, few and many counts, or a class for expanded clones, and some rows have none.

>TRBJ2-1|TRBD2|.|TRBV16
CASSLGLAGESEQFF
TGTGCCAGCAGCCTTGGACTAGCGGGGGAGAGTGAGCAGTTCTTC
>TRBJ1-3|.|few|TRBV7-6
CAGGQGNTIYF
TGTGCCGGCGGACAGGGAAACACCATATATTTT
>TRBJ1-4|TRBD1|.|TRBV11-2
CASSSQGQVHEKLFF
TGTGCCAGCAGCTCCCAGGGACAGGTGCATGAAAAACTGTTTTTT
>TRBJ1-5|.|.|TRBV19
CASSINAAGPNQPQHF
TGTGCCAGTAGTATAAACGCGGCAGGGCCTAATCAGCCCCAGCATTTT
>TRBJ1-1|.|.|TRBV5-5
CASSLRERGFYTEAFF
TGTGCCAGCAGCTTGCGCGAGCGGGGATTCTACACTGAAGCTTTCTTT
>TRBJ2-1|TRBD2|.|TRBV4-1
CASSQEAGAAYNEQFF
TGCGCCAGCAGCCAAGAAGCGGGGGCCGCCTACAATGAGCAGTTCTTC
>TRBJ2-7|.|.|TRBV11-3
CASSSNMYEQYF
TGTGCCAGCAGCTCGAACATGTACGAGCAGTACTTC
>TRBJ2-6|.|.|TRBV5-4
CASSPRSSGANVLTF
TGTGCCAGCAGCCCGAGGAGTTCAGGGGCCAACGTCCTGACTTTC
>TRBJ2-7|TRBD1|few|TRBV28
CASSLEGQGASEQYF
TGTGCCAGCAGTTTAGAGGGACAGGGGGCGTCCGAGCAGTACTTC
>TRBJ2-7|.|.|TRBV11-2
CASSSDPGREQYF
TGTGCCAGCAGCTCCGATCCAGGGCGCGAGCAGTACTTC